A selection of T cell receptor beta chains follows, all from one sample in a study of early T cells in non-severe SARS-CoV-2 infection. One entry per CDR3 protein results from TCRdb running MiXCR on the 5' RACE reads. Here the sample spans 50,000 to 65,000 distinct CDR3 sequences, 7% to 10% being singletons. The source material was whole blood. The receptors come from an adult who was a healthcare worker with PCR-confirmed SARS-CoV-2 infection or an uninfected control (not recorded which). CDR3s include the opening cysteine and the closing phenylalanine or tryptophan. A D gene is named only where the DNA matches it firmly. A row's size may be missing; if present it is once, few, many or a size class.

clone_size: many; v_call: TRBV20-1; d_call: TRBD1; j_call: TRBJ1-2; cdr3_aa: CSAGTGHYGYTF; cdr3_nt: TGCAGTGCAGGGACAGGACACTATGGCTACACCTTC
clone_size: many; v_call: TRBV11-3; d_call: TRBD1; j_call: TRBJ2-2; cdr3_aa: CASSLALWTGETGELFF; cdr3_nt: TGTGCCAGCAGCTTAGCCCTCTGGACAGGGGAAACCGGGGAGCTGTTTTTT
clone_size: -; v_call: TRBV7-2; d_call: TRBD1; j_call: TRBJ2-2; cdr3_aa: CASNPGQGYTGELFF; cdr3_nt: TGTGCCAGCAACCCGGGACAGGGCTACACCGGGGAGCTGTTTTTT
clone_size: -; v_call: TRBV19; d_call: -; j_call: TRBJ2-5; cdr3_aa: CASSISAQQETQYF; cdr3_nt: TGTGCCAGTAGTATTTCGGCGCAACAAGAGACCCAGTACTTC
clone_size: many; v_call: TRBV29-1; d_call: -; j_call: TRBJ2-7; cdr3_aa: CSGLYGRQQYF; cdr3_nt: TGCAGCGGCCTGTACGGGCGGCAGCAGTACTTC
clone_size: -; v_call: TRBV3-1; d_call: -; j_call: TRBJ2-2; cdr3_aa: CASSQDRGRTGELFF; cdr3_nt: TGTGCCAGCAGCCAAGACCGGGGGCGAACCGGGGAGCTGTTTTTT
clone_size: many; v_call: TRBV3-1; d_call: TRBD1; j_call: TRBJ1-6; cdr3_aa: CASSQDGGRGRSPLHF; cdr3_nt: TGTGCCAGCAGCCAAGATGGAGGCAGGGGGCGTTCACCCCTCCACTTT
clone_size: many; v_call: TRBV5-1; d_call: -; j_call: TRBJ2-1; cdr3_aa: CASSPRWDSYNEQFF; cdr3_nt: TGCGCCAGCAGCCCCCGATGGGATTCATACAATGAGCAGTTCTTC
clone_size: few; v_call: TRBV10-3; d_call: -; j_call: TRBJ2-3; cdr3_aa: CTISESVGGRDTQYF; cdr3_nt: TGTACCATCAGTGAGTCAGTTGGCGGCAGAGATACGCAGTATTTT
clone_size: many; v_call: TRBV3-1; d_call: -; j_call: TRBJ2-1; cdr3_aa: CASSQVINEQFF; cdr3_nt: TGTGCCAGCAGCCAAGTCATCAATGAGCAGTTCTTC
clone_size: -; v_call: TRBV6-5; d_call: -; j_call: TRBJ2-7; cdr3_aa: CASSPRTDDGYEQYF; cdr3_nt: TGTGCCAGCAGTCCCCGGACAGATGACGGCTACGAGCAGTACTTC
clone_size: many; v_call: TRBV29-1; d_call: -; j_call: TRBJ1-2; cdr3_aa: CSVEDQRGYGYTF; cdr3_nt: TGCAGCGTTGAAGATCAAAGGGGCTATGGCTACACCTTC
clone_size: many; v_call: TRBV30; d_call: TRBD2; j_call: TRBJ2-1; cdr3_aa: CAWSGLAGERFF; cdr3_nt: TGTGCCTGGAGCGGACTAGCGGGAGAACGGTTCTTC
clone_size: many; v_call: TRBV20-1; d_call: -; j_call: TRBJ2-1; cdr3_aa: CSAIDRSSYNEQFF; cdr3_nt: TGCAGTGCCATCGACAGAAGCTCCTACAATGAGCAGTTCTTC
clone_size: many; v_call: TRBV7-8; d_call: -; j_call: TRBJ2-3; cdr3_aa: CASSFGSTDTQYF; cdr3_nt: TGTGCCAGCAGCTTCGGGAGCACAGATACGCAGTATTTT
clone_size: many; v_call: TRBV27; d_call: -; j_call: TRBJ1-5; cdr3_aa: CASSDYGQPQHF; cdr3_nt: TGTGCCAGCAGTGATTACGGTCAGCCCCAGCATTTT
clone_size: few; v_call: TRBV4-3; d_call: TRBD1; j_call: TRBJ2-7; cdr3_aa: CASSQADRGADEQYF; cdr3_nt: TGCGCCAGCAGCCAAGCAGACAGGGGAGCCGACGAGCAGTACTTC
clone_size: many; v_call: TRBV5-1; d_call: TRBD1; j_call: TRBJ1-1; cdr3_aa: CASSPGQGRAFF; cdr3_nt: TGCGCCAGCAGCCCTGGACAGGGCCGAGCTTTCTTT
clone_size: many; v_call: TRBV30; d_call: -; j_call: TRBJ2-1; cdr3_aa: CAWIRSGYYNEQFF; cdr3_nt: TGTGCCTGGATTCGGAGCGGATATTACAATGAGCAGTTCTTC
clone_size: many; v_call: TRBV11-2; d_call: TRBD2; j_call: TRBJ2-5; cdr3_aa: CASSSTTSSGETQYF; cdr3_nt: TGTGCCAGCAGCTCGACGACTAGCAGCGGGGAGACCCAGTACTTC
clone_size: many; v_call: TRBV10-1; d_call: TRBD1; j_call: TRBJ1-1; cdr3_aa: CASSSGTGAAFF; cdr3_nt: TGCGCCAGCAGTTCTGGGACAGGGGCAGCTTTCTTT
clone_size: many; v_call: TRBV7-9; d_call: TRBD1; j_call: TRBJ1-1; cdr3_aa: CASSEPTGSGGEAFF; cdr3_nt: TGTGCCAGCAGCGAACCGACAGGGTCAGGTGGTGAAGCTTTCTTT
clone_size: many; v_call: TRBV27; d_call: -; j_call: TRBJ1-1; cdr3_aa: CASSLNRANTEAFF; cdr3_nt: TGTGCCAGCAGTTTAAACAGGGCGAACACTGAAGCTTTCTTT
clone_size: -; v_call: TRBV5-1; d_call: -; j_call: TRBJ2-7; cdr3_aa: CASSLEREPQYF; cdr3_nt: TGCGCCAGCAGCTTGGAGAGGGAACCGCAGTACTTC
clone_size: many; v_call: TRBV5-6; d_call: -; j_call: TRBJ2-4; cdr3_aa: CASSWRDTKNIQYF; cdr3_nt: TGTGCCAGCAGCTGGCGGGACACGAAAAACATTCAGTACTTC
clone_size: many; v_call: TRBV7-3; d_call: -; j_call: TRBJ2-2; cdr3_aa: CASSLIATGELFF; cdr3_nt: TGTGCCAGCAGCTTAATTGCCACCGGGGAGCTGTTTTTT
clone_size: -; v_call: TRBV5-5; d_call: -; j_call: TRBJ2-1; cdr3_aa: CVSSPETAYNEQFF; cdr3_nt: TGTGTCAGCAGCCCGGAGACGGCTTACAATGAGCAGTTCTTC
clone_size: many; v_call: TRBV27; d_call: -; j_call: TRBJ1-1; cdr3_aa: CASKLGAEAFF; cdr3_nt: TGTGCCAGCAAACTCGGGGCTGAAGCTTTCTTT
clone_size: few; v_call: TRBV5-1; d_call: -; j_call: TRBJ1-1; cdr3_aa: CASSLTVGGEAFF; cdr3_nt: TGCGCCAGCAGCTTGACGGTAGGAGGAGAAGCTTTCTTT
clone_size: many; v_call: TRBV6-2/TRBV6-3; d_call: TRBD1; j_call: TRBJ2-5; cdr3_aa: CASSRLTGKGKTQYF; cdr3_nt: TGTGCCAGCAGTCGGTTGACAGGGAAGGGTAAGACCCAGTACTTC
clone_size: many; v_call: TRBV19; d_call: -; j_call: TRBJ2-3; cdr3_aa: CASIEGTTPDTQYF; cdr3_nt: TGTGCCAGTATCGAAGGAACTACTCCAGATACGCAGTATTTT
clone_size: many; v_call: TRBV11-2; d_call: -; j_call: TRBJ2-7; cdr3_aa: CASSPSRRDEQYF; cdr3_nt: TGTGCCAGCAGCCCTAGTAGGCGAGACGAGCAGTACTTC
clone_size: many; v_call: TRBV29-1; d_call: TRBD1; j_call: TRBJ1-2; cdr3_aa: CSVGGTANYGYTF; cdr3_nt: TGCAGCGTTGGAGGGACAGCTAACTATGGCTACACCTTC
clone_size: -; v_call: TRBV29-1; d_call: -; j_call: TRBJ2-7; cdr3_aa: CSVSDRPLFYEQYF; cdr3_nt: TGCAGCGTTTCTGACAGGCCCCTCTTCTACGAGCAGTACTTC
clone_size: many; v_call: TRBV7-9; d_call: -; j_call: TRBJ2-7; cdr3_aa: CASSFSPPGWDEQYF; cdr3_nt: TGTGCCAGCAGCTTTTCCCCCCCGGGCTGGGACGAGCAGTACTTC
clone_size: -; v_call: TRBV20-1; d_call: TRBD2; j_call: TRBJ2-2; cdr3_aa: CSASLASGRTGELFF; cdr3_nt: TGCAGTGCTAGTTTGGCTAGCGGGAGAACCGGGGAGCTGTTTTTT
clone_size: many; v_call: TRBV19; d_call: -; j_call: TRBJ1-5; cdr3_aa: CASSTTDTIYSNQPQHF; cdr3_nt: TGTGCCAGTAGTACGACGGACACGATTTATAGCAATCAGCCCCAGCATTTT
clone_size: many; v_call: TRBV7-3; d_call: -; j_call: TRBJ2-2; cdr3_aa: CASSQGRSPGELFF; cdr3_nt: TGTGCCAGCAGCCAAGGCAGGTCCCCCGGGGAGCTGTTTTTT
clone_size: many; v_call: TRBV12-3/TRBV12-4; d_call: -; j_call: TRBJ2-5; cdr3_aa: CASSFGGTGQETQYF; cdr3_nt: TGTGCCAGCAGTTTTGGGGGGACGGGCCAAGAGACCCAGTACTTC
clone_size: many; v_call: TRBV6-6; d_call: TRBD1; j_call: TRBJ1-4; cdr3_aa: CASSYLQGSEKLFF; cdr3_nt: TGTGCCAGCAGTTACCTACAGGGGAGTGAAAAACTGTTTTTT
clone_size: many; v_call: TRBV6-6; d_call: TRBD1; j_call: TRBJ1-5; cdr3_aa: CAANGQGYNQPQHF; cdr3_nt: TGTGCCGCAAACGGACAGGGGTACAATCAGCCCCAGCATTTT
clone_size: many; v_call: TRBV20-1; d_call: TRBD2; j_call: TRBJ2-7; cdr3_aa: CSARSPPGIAGVYPHEQYF; cdr3_nt: TGCAGTGCTAGATCTCCCCCCGGGATAGCGGGAGTTTATCCCCACGAGCAGTACTTC
clone_size: -; v_call: TRBV5-1; d_call: TRBD1; j_call: TRBJ1-3; cdr3_aa: CASSLESGGISGNTIYF; cdr3_nt: TGCGCCAGCAGCTTGGAATCAGGGGGCATCTCTGGAAACACCATATATTTT
clone_size: -; v_call: TRBV20-1; d_call: -; j_call: TRBJ1-6; cdr3_aa: CSARAGQSSYNSPLHF; cdr3_nt: TGCAGTGCTAGAGCTGGACAGAGCTCCTATAATTCACCCCTCCACTTT
clone_size: many; v_call: TRBV5-1; d_call: TRBD1; j_call: TRBJ2-1; cdr3_aa: CASSTRTGSSYNEQFF; cdr3_nt: TGCGCCAGCAGCACCAGGACAGGGTCATCCTACAATGAGCAGTTCTTC
clone_size: -; v_call: TRBV1; d_call: -; j_call: TRBJ2-1; cdr3_aa: CTSSRSDRESNNEQFF; cdr3_nt: TGCACCAGCAGCCGAAGTGACAGGGAATCTAACAATGAGCAGTTCTTC
clone_size: -; v_call: TRBV29-1; d_call: TRBD2; j_call: TRBJ2-3; cdr3_aa: CSVNGGWTDTQYF; cdr3_nt: TGCAGCGTTAACGGGGGGTGGACAGATACGCAGTATTTT